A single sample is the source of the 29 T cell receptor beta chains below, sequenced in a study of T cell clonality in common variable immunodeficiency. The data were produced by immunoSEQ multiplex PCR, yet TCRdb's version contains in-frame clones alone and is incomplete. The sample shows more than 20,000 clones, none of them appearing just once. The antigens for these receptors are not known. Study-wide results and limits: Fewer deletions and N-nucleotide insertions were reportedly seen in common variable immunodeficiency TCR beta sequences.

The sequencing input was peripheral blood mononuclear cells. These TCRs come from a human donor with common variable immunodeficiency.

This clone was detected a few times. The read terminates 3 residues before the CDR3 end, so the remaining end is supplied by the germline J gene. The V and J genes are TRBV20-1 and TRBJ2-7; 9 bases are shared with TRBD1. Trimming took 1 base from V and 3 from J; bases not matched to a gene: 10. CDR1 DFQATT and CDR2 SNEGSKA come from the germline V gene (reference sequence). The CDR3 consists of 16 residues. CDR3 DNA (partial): TGCAGTGCTAGAGGCCCCGGGACAGGGTCCTACTACGAG. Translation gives CSARGPGTGSYYE. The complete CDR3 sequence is CSARGPGTGSYYEQYF.

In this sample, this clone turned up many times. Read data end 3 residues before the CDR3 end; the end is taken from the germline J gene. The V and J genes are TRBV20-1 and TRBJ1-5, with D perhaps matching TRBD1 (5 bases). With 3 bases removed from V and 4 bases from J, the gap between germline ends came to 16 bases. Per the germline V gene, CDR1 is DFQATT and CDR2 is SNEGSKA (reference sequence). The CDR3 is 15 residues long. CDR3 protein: CSASDGREENQPQHF. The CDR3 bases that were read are TGCAGTGCTAGTGATGGCAGGGAGGAGAATCAGCCC.

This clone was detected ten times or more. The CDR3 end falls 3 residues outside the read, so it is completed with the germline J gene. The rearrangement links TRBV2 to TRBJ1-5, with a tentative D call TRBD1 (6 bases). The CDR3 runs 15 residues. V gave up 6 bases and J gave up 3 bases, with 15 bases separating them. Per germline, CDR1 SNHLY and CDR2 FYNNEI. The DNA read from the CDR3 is TGTGCCAGCAGAGGTATCCAGGGGTCCAATCAGCCC. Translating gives CASRGIQGSNQP. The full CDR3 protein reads CASRGIQGSNQPQHF. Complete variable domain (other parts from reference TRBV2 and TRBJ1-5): EPEVTQTPSHQVTQMGQEVILRCVPISNHLYFYWYRQILGQKVEFLVSFYNNEISEKSEIFDDQFSVERPDGSNFTLKIRSTKLEDSAMYFCASRGIQGSNQPQHFGDGTRLSIL.

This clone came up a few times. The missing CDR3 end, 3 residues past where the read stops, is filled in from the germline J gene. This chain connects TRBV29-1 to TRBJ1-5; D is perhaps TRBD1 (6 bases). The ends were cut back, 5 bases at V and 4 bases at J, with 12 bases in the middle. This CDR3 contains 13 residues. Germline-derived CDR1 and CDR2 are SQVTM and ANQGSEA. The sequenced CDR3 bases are TGCAGCGTTAGGGCAGGGGAAAATCAGCCC. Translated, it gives CSVRAGENQP. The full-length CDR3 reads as CSVRAGENQPQHF.

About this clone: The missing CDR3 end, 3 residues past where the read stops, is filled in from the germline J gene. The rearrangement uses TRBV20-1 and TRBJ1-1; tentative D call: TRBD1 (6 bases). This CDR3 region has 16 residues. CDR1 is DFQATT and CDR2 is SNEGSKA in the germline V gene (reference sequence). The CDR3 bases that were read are TGCAGTGCTAGAGTTGCGAGGGGGAATGTCAATTTAGAA. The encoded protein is CSARVARGNVNLE. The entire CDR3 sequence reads CSARVARGNVNLEAFF.

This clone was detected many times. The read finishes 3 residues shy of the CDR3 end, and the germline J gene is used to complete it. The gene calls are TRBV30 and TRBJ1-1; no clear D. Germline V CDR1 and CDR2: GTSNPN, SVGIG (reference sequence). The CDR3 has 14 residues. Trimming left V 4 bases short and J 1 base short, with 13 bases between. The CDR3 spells CAWKNHGGNTEAFF. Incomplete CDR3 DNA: TGTGCCTGGAAGAACCATGGCGGGAACACTGAA.

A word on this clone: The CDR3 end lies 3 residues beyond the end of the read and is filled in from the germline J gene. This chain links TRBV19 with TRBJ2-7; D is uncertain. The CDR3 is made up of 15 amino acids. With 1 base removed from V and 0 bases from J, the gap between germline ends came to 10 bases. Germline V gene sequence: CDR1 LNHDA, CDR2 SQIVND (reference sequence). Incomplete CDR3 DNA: TGTGCCAGTAGTATAGCTGACACTTACTCCTACGAG. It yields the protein CASSIADTYSYE. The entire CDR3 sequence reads CASSIADTYSYEQYF. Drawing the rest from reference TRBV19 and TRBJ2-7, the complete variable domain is DGGITQSPKYLFRKEGQNVTLSCEQNLNHDAMYWYRQDPGQGLRLIYYSQIVNDFQKGDIAEGYSVSREKKESFPLTVTSAQKNPTAFYLCASSIADTYSYEQYFGPGTRLTVT.

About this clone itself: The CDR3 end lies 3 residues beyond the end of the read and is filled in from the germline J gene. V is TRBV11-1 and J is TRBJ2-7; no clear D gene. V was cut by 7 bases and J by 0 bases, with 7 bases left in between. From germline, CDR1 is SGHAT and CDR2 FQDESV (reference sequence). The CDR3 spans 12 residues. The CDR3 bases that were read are TGTGCCAGCAATTCAGACTCCTACGAG. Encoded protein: CASNSDSYE. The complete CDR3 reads CASNSDSYEQYF.

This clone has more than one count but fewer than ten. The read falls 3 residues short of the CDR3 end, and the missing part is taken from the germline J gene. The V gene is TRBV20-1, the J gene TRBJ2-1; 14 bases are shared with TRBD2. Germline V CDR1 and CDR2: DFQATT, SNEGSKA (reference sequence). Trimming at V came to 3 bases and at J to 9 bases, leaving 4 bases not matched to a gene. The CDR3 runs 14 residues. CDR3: CSARGLAGVGEQFF. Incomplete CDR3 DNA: TGCAGTGCTAGGGGACTAGCGGGAGTTGGTGAG.

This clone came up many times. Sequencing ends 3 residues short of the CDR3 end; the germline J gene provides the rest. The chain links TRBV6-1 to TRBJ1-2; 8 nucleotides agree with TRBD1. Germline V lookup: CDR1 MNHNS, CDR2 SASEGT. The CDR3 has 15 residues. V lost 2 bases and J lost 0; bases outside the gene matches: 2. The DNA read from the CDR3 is TGTGCCAGCAGTGAAAGGGACAGGACTAACTATGGC. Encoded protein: CASSERDRTNYG. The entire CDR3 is CASSERDRTNYGYTF.

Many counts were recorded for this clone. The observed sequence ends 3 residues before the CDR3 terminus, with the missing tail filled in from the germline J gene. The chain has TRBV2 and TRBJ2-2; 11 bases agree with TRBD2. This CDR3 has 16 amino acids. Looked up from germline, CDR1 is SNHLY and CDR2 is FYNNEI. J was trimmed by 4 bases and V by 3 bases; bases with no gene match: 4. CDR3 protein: CASSDFGTSGTGELFF. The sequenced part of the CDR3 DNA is TGTGCCAGCAGTGACTTTGGGACTAGCGGCACCGGGGAG. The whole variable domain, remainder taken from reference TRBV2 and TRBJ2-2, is EPEVTQTPSHQVTQMGQEVILRCVPISNHLYFYWYRQILGQKVEFLVSFYNNEISEKSEIFDDQFSVERPDGSNFTLKIRSTKLEDSAMYFCASSDFGTSGTGELFFGEGSRLTVL.

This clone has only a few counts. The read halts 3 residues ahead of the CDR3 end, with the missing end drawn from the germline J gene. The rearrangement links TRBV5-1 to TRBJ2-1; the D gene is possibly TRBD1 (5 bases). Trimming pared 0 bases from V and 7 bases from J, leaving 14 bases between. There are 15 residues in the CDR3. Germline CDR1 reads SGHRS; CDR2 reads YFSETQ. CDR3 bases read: TGCGCCAGCAGCTTGGGTGGACACCCCGGGAATGAG. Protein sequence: CASSLGGHPGNE. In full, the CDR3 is CASSLGGHPGNEQFF.

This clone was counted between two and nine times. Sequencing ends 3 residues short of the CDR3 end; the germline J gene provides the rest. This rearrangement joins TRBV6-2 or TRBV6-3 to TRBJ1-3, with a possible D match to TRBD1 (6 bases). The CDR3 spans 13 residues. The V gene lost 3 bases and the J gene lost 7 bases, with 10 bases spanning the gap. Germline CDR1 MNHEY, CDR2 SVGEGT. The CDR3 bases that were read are TGTGCCAGCAGTTATACAGGGTCGAACACC. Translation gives CASSYTGSNT. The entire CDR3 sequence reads CASSYTGSNTIYF.

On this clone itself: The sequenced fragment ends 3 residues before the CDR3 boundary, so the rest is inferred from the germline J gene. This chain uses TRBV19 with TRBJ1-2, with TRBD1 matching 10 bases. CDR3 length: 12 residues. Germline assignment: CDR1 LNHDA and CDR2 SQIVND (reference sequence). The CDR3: CASRDRGGGYTF. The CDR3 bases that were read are TGTGCCAGTAGGGACAGGGGGGGAGGC.

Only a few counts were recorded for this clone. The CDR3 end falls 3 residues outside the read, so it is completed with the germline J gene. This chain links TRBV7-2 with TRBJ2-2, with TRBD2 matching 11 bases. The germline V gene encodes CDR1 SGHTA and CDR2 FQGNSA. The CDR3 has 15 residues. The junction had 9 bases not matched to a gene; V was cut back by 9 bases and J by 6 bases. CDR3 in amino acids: CASKSSGRAPGELFF. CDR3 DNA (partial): TGTGCCAGTAAGAGTAGCGGGAGGGCCCCCGGGGAG. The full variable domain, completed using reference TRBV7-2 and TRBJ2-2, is GAGVSQSPSNKVTEKGKDVELRCDPISGHTALYWYRQSLGQGLEFLIYFQGNSAPDKSGLPSDRFSAERTGGSVSTLTIQRTQQEDSAVYLCASKSSGRAPGELFFGEGSRLTVL.

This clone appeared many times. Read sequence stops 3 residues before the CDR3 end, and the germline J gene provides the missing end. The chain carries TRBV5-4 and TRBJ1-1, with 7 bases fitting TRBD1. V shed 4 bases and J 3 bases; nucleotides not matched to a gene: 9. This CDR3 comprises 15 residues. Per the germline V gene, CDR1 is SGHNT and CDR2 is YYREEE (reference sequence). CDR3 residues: CASSIRQGRHTEAFF. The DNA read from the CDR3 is TGTGCCAGCAGCATTCGACAGGGTCGGCACACTGAA.

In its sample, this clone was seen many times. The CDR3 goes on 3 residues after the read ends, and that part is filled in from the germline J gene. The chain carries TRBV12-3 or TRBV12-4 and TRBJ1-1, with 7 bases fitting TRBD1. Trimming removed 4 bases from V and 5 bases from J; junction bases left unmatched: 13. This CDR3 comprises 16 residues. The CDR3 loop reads CASSYPLDGRGTEAFF. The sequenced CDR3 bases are TGTGCCAGCAGTTACCCCCTTGACGGCAGGGGGACTGAA.

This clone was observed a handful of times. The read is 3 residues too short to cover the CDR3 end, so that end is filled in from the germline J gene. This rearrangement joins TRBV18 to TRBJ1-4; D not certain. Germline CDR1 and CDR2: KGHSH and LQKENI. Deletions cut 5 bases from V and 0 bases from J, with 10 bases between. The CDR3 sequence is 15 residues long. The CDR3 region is CASSLTKATNEKLFF. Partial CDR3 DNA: TGTGCCAGCTCATTAACAAAAGCAACTAATGAAAAA.

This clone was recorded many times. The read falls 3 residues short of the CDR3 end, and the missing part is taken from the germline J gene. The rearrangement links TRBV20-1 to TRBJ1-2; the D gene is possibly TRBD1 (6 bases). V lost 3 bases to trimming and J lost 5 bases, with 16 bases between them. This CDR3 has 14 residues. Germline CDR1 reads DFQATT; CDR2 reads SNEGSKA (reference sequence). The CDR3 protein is CSARPRGGGYGYTF. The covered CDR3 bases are TGCAGTGCTAGGCCCCGAGGAGGGGGATATGGC.

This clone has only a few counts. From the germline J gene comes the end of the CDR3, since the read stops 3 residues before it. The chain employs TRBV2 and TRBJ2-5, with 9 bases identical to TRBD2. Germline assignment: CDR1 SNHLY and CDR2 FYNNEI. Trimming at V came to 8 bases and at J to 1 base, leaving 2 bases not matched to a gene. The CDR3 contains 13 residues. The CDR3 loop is CASRRGGQETQYF. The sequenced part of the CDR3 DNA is TGTGCCAGCCGGCGGGGGGGCCAAGAGACC.

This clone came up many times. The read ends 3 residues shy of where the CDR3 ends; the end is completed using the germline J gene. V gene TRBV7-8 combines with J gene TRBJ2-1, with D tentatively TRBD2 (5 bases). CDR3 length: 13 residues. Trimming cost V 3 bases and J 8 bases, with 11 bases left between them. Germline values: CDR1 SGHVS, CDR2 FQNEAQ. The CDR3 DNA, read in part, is TGTGCCAGCAGCTTGAGGGCCGGCCATGAG. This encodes CASSLRAGHE. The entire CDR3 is CASSLRAGHEQFF.

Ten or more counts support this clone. The CDR3 bases that were read are TGCAGTGCTAGGGGCTTGATGAACACTGAA. Protein product: CSARGLMNTE. The whole CDR3 region reads CSARGLMNTEAFF. The V call is TRBV20-1, the J call TRBJ1-1; no firm D call. The read terminates 3 residues before the CDR3 end, so the remaining end is supplied by the germline J gene. Germline values: CDR1 DFQATT, CDR2 SNEGSKA (reference sequence). The ends were cut back, 3 bases at V and 0 bases at J, with 8 bases in the middle. The CDR3 covers 13 residues.

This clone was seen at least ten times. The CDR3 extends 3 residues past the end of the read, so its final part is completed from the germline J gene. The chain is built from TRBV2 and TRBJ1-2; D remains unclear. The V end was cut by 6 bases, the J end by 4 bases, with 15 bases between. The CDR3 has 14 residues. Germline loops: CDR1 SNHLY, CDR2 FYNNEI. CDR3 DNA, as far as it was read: TGTGCCAGCAGAGATTCACAGTTTACCTATGGC. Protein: CASRDSQFTYG. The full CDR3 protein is CASRDSQFTYGYTF.

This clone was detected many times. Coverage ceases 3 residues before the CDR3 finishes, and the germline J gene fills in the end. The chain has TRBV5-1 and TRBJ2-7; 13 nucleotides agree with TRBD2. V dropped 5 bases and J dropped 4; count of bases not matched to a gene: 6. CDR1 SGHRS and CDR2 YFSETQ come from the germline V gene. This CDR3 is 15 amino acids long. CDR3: CASSQETSGRYEQYF. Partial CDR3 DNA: TGCGCCAGCAGTCAAGAGACTAGCGGGAGGTACGAG.

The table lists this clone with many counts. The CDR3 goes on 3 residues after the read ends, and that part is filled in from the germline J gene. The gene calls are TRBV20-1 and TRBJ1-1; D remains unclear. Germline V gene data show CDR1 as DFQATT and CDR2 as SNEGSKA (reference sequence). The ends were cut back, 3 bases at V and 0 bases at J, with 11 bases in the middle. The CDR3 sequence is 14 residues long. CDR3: CSARYQDMNTEAFF. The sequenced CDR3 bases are TGCAGTGCTAGGTACCAAGACATGAACACTGAA.

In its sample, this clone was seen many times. The DNA read from the CDR3 is TGCAGCGTCACAGGGACAGCTGGGGCCAACGTC. Protein: CSVTGTAGANV. The full CDR3 sequence reads CSVTGTAGANVLTF. The rearrangement links TRBV29-1 to TRBJ2-6; 7 nucleotides line up with TRBD1. The DNA ends 3 residues before the CDR3 does, and the rest of the CDR3 is filled in from the germline J gene. Germline CDR1 SQVTM, CDR2 ANQGSEA. With V trimmed by 6 bases and J by 2 bases, 4 bases remained unmatched. This CDR3 has 14 residues.

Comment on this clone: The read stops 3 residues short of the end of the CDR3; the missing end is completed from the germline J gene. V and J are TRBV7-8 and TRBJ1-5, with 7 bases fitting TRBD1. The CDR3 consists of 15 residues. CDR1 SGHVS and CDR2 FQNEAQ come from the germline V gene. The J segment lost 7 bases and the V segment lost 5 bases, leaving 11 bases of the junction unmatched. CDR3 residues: CASSAQTGVEQPQHF. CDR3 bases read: TGTGCCAGCAGCGCCCAAACAGGGGTAGAGCAGCCC.

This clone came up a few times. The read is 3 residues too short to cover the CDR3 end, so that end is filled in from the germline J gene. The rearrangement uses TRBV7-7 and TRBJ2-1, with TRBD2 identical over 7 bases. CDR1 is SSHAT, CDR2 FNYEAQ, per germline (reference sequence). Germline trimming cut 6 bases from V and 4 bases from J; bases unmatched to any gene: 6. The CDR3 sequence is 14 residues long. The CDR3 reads CASSHGGSYNEQFF. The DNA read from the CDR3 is TGTGCCAGCAGTCACGGGGGGTCTTACAATGAG. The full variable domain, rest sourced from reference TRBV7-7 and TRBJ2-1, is GAGVSQSPRYKVTKRGQDVTLRCDPISSHATLYWYQQALGQGPEFLTYFNYEAQPDKSGLPSDRFSAERPEGSISTLTIQRTEQRDSAMYRCASSHGGSYNEQFFGPGTRLTVL.

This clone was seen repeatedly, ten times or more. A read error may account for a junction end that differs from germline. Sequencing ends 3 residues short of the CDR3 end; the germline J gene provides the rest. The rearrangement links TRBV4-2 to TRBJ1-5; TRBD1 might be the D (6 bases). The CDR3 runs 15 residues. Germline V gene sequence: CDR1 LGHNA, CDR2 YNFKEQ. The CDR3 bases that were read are TGCGCCAGCAGCCAAGATAGGACAGAGGGACAGCCC. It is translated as CASSQDRTEGQP. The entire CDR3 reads CASSQDRTEGQPQHF.